The T cell receptor (beta chain) under discussion was sequenced for a study of shared clonotypes between healthy human individuals. Trimming cost V 0 bases and J 3 bases, with 3 bases left between them. Germline values: CDR1 MNHNY, CDR2 SVGAGI (reference sequence). CDR3 length equals 13 residues. For each subset, genomic DNA was distributed in equal portions over several immunoSEQ plates. Sequencing was performed with immunoSEQ multiplex PCR; in TCRdb, only in-frame clones are kept and a portion is missing. Of roughly 2.5 million clones listed, around nine tenths are singletons. The table lists this clone with a few counts. What it recognizes is unknown. Study conclusions and caveats: Rarefaction demonstrated incomplete sorted-subset sequencing despite large depth. Non-shared clonotypes showed lower generation probabilities than clonotypes common to all four donors.

A CD45RA+ naive subset and a CD45RA-negative memory subset were split from CD4+ cells. This receptor was taken from a man between 18 and 29 years old in good health. Material for sequencing was naive CD4+ T cells sorted from blood. Described subset: CD45RA+ positively selected. The chain is built from TRBV6-6 and TRBJ1-5; no clear D. In DNA form, the CDR3 reads TGTGCCAGCAGTTACTCTCCCAATCAGCCCCAGCATTTT. Protein sequence: CASSYSPNQPQHF.